A selection of T cell receptor beta chains follows, all from one sample in a study of T cells in Graves' hyperthyroidism and ophthalmopathy. One entry per CDR3 protein, called by TCRdb with MiXCR from the multiplex PCR reads. This table holds approximately 640,000 distinct CDR3 sequences, about 17% found once. Sequencing input: blood. These receptors were taken from a woman under 40 with Graves' hyperthyroidism. The CDR3 runs from the conserved cysteine through the conserved F or W. Each record gives: V gene, J gene, D gene, clone size, CDR3 DNA, CDR3 protein. The D gene is left open where the match is weak. Not all rows give a size; the values are once, few, many and, for expanded clones, a class.

>TRBV12-3/TRBV12-4|TRBJ2-2|TRBD2|-
TGTGCCAGCAGTTTTTCATCGGGGGGTGGAAACACCGGGGGGCTGTTTTTT
CASSFSSGGGNTGGLFF
>TRBV3-1|TRBJ2-3|-|many
TGTGCCAGCAGCCAGGACTCCACAGATACGCAGTATTTT
CASSQDSTDTQYF
>TRBV20-1|TRBJ2-2|TRBD1|-
TGCAGTGCGTGGCAGGGGGCCGCGAACACCGGGGAGCTGTTTTTT
CSAWQGAANTGELFF
>TRBV28|TRBJ2-7|TRBD2|-
TGTGCCGGCAGTTCCAGGACTAGCGGGATCGGCGAGCAGTACTTC
CAGSSRTSGIGEQYF
>TRBV11-2|TRBJ2-1|-|-
TGTGCCAGCAGCTTAGATCGGGCGGAGGGGATCTACAATGAGCAGTTCTTC
CASSLDRAEGIYNEQFF
>TRBV20-1|TRBJ2-7|-|many
TGCAGTGCTAGAGATCGCGATAGATACTACGAGCAGTACTTC
CSARDRDRYYEQYF
>TRBV2|TRBJ1-1|TRBD1|many
TGTGCCGGCAACCGACAGGGAGCTTTCTTT
CAGNRQGAFF
>TRBV9|TRBJ2-5|-|-
TGTGCCAGCACCGTAGGACCGGGTCAAGAGACCCAGTACTTC
CASTVGPGQETQYF
>TRBV4-1|TRBJ2-7|TRBD2|few
TGCGCCAGCAGCCAGGGACTAGCGGGAGTGGTAACGTCCTACGAGCAGTACTTC
CASSQGLAGVVTSYEQYF
>TRBV20-1|TRBJ2-1|TRBD2|-
TGCAGTGCTACCAGACTAGCGGGAGGGCCTAATGAGCAGTTCTTC
CSATRLAGGPNEQFF
>TRBV2|TRBJ1-2|-|many
TGTGCCAGCACAGGGCAGTCCTATGGCTACACCTTC
CASTGQSYGYTF
>TRBV20-1|TRBJ2-7|-|many
TGCAGTGCTGCTGGACAGTTCAACCAAGCCTACGAGCAGTACTTC
CSAAGQFNQAYEQYF
>TRBV6-1|TRBJ1-1|-|many
TGTGCCAGCAGTGAATACGGGCCAGGAAACACTGAAGCTTTCTTT
CASSEYGPGNTEAFF
>TRBV2|TRBJ2-5|-|-
TGTGCCAGCAGTGCGGAACGGGGGGCAAGGGAGACCCAGTACTTC
CASSAERGARETQYF
>TRBV7-9|TRBJ1-2|-|-
TGTGCCAGCAGCTCCGGCAGGCGCGGCTACACCTTC
CASSSGRRGYTF
>TRBV6-2/TRBV6-3|TRBJ2-2|TRBD2|-
TGTGCTGGCAGTAGACTAGCGGGAGGGAACACCGGGGAGCTGTTTTTT
CAGSRLAGGNTGELFF
>TRBV6-1|TRBJ2-3|TRBD2|few
TGTGCCAGCAGTGGGGGATACGGGACAAGAAGGGGACTAGGCACAGATACGCAGTATTTT
CASSGGYGTRRGLGTDTQYF
>TRBV6-1|TRBJ2-3|TRBD2|many
TGTGCCAGCACCCCTAGCGGGGCAGATACGCAGTATTTT
CASTPSGADTQYF
>TRBV5-8|TRBJ1-1|-|few
TGTGCCAGCAGTTCGGGTTTTGGGAACACTGAAGCTTTCTTT
CASSSGFGNTEAFF
>TRBV2|TRBJ2-3|-|many
TGTGCCAGCATGGGGGCAGGGGCCGCCCAGGATACGCAGTATTTT
CASMGAGAAQDTQYF
>TRBV12-3/TRBV12-4|TRBJ2-2|-|-
TGTGCCAGCCTTTTTAGTGGCCGGGGCGCCGGGGAGCTGTTTTTT
CASLFSGRGAGELFF
>TRBV20-1|TRBJ2-4|-|many
TGCAGTGCTAGCCCCCGACCCAGGGGTGGAGGAAACATTCAGTACTTC
CSASPRPRGGGNIQYF
>TRBV9|TRBJ2-1|-|-
TGTGCCAGCAGCGTAGGGGGGGCTACCTACAATGAGCAGTTCTTC
CASSVGGATYNEQFF
>TRBV7-3|TRBJ2-7|-|-
TGTGCCAGCAGCCCGTCACGCGGGACACACACAGAGCAGTACTTC
CASSPSRGTHTEQYF
>TRBV9|TRBJ1-1|-|-
TGTGCCAGCAGCGTCAACCCTTGGGAGAACACTGAAGCTTTCTTT
CASSVNPWENTEAFF
>TRBV4-1|TRBJ2-7|-|-
TGCGCCAGCAGCCACGGGGGAGCATACGAGCAGTACTTC
CASSHGGAYEQYF
>TRBV20-1|TRBJ1-4|TRBD1|many
TGCAGTGCGCGGACAGGGGGGGGCGAAAAACTGTTTTTT
CSARTGGGEKLFF
>TRBV13|TRBJ2-3|-|-
TGTGCCAGCAGCCGAGGGGGATATACGCAGTATTTT
CASSRGGYTQYF
>TRBV2|TRBJ2-1|-|many
TGTGCCGACACTCCCCAGAGTGGGTACAATGAGCAGTTCTTC
CADTPQSGYNEQFF
>TRBV29-1|TRBJ2-1|-|few
TGCAGCGTTGAACCGGGAAGCTCCTACAATGAGCAGTTCTTC
CSVEPGSSYNEQFF